This is a list of T cell receptor beta chains from one sample in a study of beta chain features in type 1 diabetes. Assay used: immunoSEQ multiplex PCR; TCRdb lists only in-frame clones, some missing. Of about 150,000 clones listed, under 9.5% are singletons. The sample consisted of central memory CD4+ T cells from blood. These TCRs come from a man aged 18-30 years in good health. The CDR3 runs from the conserved cysteine through the conserved F or W.

j_gene,v_gene,CDR3aa
TRBJ2-1,TRBV4-2,CASSQEASTSGVYWDEQFF
TRBJ2-3,TRBV18,CASSPGLAGGSDTQYF
TRBJ1-2,TRBV29-1,CSVEVTGGTYGYTF
TRBJ2-7,TRBV7-3,CASSLRAGAQYEQYF
TRBJ2-1,TRBV28,CASSSPGQGAREQFF
TRBJ2-3,TRBV19,CASSVADTQYF
TRBJ1-5,TRBV10-3,CAIRNEQGTGQPQHF
TRBJ2-7,TRBV30,CAWRDKSRGEQYF
TRBJ2-7,TRBV7-3,CASSLMGRGYEQYF
TRBJ1-1,TRBV2,CASRRTGGVNTEAFF
TRBJ1-2,TRBV6-5,CASRETGGDYGYTF
TRBJ1-3,TRBV7-2,CASSFAGGSGNTIYF
TRBJ2-1,TRBV29-1,CSVALATYNEQFF
TRBJ2-7,TRBV5-1,CASSPWDSGYEQYF
TRBJ1-2,TRBV19,CASTKQDKGYTF
TRBJ2-1,TRBV7-3,CASSPSGSAYNEQFF
TRBJ2-7,TRBV7-2,CASSLYLVLAGNYEQYF